This T cell receptor (beta chain) is from a study of blood T cell repertoires in COVID-19. Study summary: Sample material is recorded as cDNA or gDNA derived from T cells, B-cell-depleted T cells, or PBMCs.

Seattle enrolled patients during active infection and tracked them longitudinally. Sequencing was performed with immunoSEQ multiplex PCR; in TCRdb, only in-frame clones are kept and a portion is missing. The sample comprises 40,000 to 50,000 clones, more than 75% of which are singletons, and 2.1% rests with the top ten. V was pared by 6 bases and J by 5 bases, with 10 bases of the junction left unmatched. Looked up from germline, CDR1 is MNHEY and CDR2 is SMNVEV (reference sequence). This CDR3 contains 15 residues. This TCR was recovered from a woman of 80 years or more with COVID-19, enrolled during active disease. Sequences were obtained from peripheral blood. The chain couples TRBV27 to TRBJ1-5; 7 bases line up with TRBD1. The CDR3 is CASRETGSLDQPQHF. The CDR3 coding sequence is TGTGCCAGCAGGGAGACAGGGAGTTTGGATCAGCCCCAGCATTTT.